The clone carrying this TCR beta chain was seen at least ten times. Its cognate antigen is unknown. The SP2 primer and nested alpha and beta constant region primers amplified ligated cDNA in four rounds. For blood and skin samples, reverse transcription used TCR alpha and beta constant primers. TCRdb reprocessed the 5' RACE reads via MiXCR and lists one record per CDR3 protein. The table records roughly 48,000 distinct CDR3 sequences, 4.7% of them present only once. V was shortened by 3 bases and J by 0 bases, with 5 bases between the two germline ends. Germline assignment: CDR1 SQVTM and CDR2 ANQGSEA. The CDR3 has 12 amino acids. This record belongs to a study of naive and memory T cell subsets. The study's findings and limits: TCR transcript changes with activation or differentiation may affect this RNA method.

The library had UMIs added by 3' ligation of an oligonucleotide to TCR cDNA. Whole blood, roughly 2.4 ml, came from adult healthy volunteers. Input was about 1 to 1,100 ng of DNase-treated total RNA without cell sorting. The chain has TRBV29-1 and TRBJ2-5; the D is unclear. This sequence was found in a female donor in good health. Written as DNA, the CDR3 is TGCAGCGTTGACAGGTACCAAGAGACCCAGTACTTC. This codes for CSVDRYQETQYF.